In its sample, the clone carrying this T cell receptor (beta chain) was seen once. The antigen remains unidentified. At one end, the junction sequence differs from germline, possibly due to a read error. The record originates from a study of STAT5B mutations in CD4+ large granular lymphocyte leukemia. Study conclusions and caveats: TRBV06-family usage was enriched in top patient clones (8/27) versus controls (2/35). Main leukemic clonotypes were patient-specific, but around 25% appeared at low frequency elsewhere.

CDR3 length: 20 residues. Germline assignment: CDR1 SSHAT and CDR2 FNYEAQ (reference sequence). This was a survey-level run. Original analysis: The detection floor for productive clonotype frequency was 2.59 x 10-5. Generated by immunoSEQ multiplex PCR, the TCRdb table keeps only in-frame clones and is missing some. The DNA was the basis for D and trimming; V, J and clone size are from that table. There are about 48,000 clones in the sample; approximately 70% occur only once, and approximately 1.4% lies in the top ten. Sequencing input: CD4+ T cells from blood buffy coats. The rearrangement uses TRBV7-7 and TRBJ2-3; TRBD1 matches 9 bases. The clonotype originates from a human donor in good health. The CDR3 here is CASSSPEDPTGGGGTDTQYF. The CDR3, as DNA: TGTGCTAGCAGCTCCCCTGAGGATCCGACAGGGGGAGGTGGCACAGATACGCAGTATTTT. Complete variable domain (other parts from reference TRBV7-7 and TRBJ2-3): GAGVSQSPRYKVTKRGQDVTLRCDPISSHATLYWYQQALGQGPEFLTYFNYEAQPDKSGLPSDRFSAERPEGSISTLTIQRTEQRDSAMYRCASSSPEDPTGGGGTDTQYFGPGTRLTVL.